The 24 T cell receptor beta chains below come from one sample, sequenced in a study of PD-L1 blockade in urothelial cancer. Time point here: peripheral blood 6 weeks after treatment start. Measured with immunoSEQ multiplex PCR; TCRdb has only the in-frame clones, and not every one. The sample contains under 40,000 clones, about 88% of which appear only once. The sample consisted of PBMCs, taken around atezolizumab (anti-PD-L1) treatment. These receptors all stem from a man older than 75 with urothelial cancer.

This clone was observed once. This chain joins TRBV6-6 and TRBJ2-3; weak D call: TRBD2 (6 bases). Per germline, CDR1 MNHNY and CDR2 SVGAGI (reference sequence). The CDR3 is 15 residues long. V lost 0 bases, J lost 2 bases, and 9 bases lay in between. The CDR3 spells CASSYSSGNTDTQYF. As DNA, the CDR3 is TGTGCCAGCAGTTACTCTAGCGGCAACACAGATACGCAGTATTTT.

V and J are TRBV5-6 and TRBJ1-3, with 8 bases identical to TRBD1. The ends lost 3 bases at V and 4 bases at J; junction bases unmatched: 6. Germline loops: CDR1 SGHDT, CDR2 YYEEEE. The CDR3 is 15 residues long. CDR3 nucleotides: TGTGCCAGCAGCTACGCAGGGGGCGGAGGAAACACCATATATTTT. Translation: CASSYAGGGGNTIYF. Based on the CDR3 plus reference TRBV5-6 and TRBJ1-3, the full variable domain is DAGVTQSPTHLIKTRGQQVTLRCSPKSGHDTVSWYQQALGQGPQFIFQYYEEEERQRGNFPDRFSGHQFPNYSSELNVNALLLGDSALYLCASSYAGGGGNTIYFGEGSWLTVV.

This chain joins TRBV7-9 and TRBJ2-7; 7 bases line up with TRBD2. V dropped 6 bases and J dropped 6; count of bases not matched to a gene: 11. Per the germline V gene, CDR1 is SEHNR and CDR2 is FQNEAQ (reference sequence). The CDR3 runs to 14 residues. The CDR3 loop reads CASRRTREPSEQYF. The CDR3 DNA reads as TGTGCCAGCAGGCGGACTAGGGAGCCGAGCGAGCAGTACTTC.

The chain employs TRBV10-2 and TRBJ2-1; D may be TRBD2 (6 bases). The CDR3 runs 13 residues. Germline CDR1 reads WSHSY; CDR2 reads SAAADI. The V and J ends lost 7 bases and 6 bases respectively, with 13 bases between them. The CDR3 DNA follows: TGCGCCAGCACCATGACTAGGGGCAATGAGCAGTTCTTC. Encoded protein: CASTMTRGNEQFF.

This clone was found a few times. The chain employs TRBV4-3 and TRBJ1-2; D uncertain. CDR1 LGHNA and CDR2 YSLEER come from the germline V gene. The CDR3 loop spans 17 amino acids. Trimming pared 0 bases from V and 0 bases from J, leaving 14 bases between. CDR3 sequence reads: CASSQDFQPETNYGYTF. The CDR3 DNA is TGCGCCAGCAGCCAAGATTTCCAACCAGAAACTAACTATGGCTACACCTTC.

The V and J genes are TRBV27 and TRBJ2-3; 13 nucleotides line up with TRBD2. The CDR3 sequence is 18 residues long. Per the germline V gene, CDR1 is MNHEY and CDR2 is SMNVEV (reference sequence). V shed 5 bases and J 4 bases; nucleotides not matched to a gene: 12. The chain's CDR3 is CASSPPGLAGLFADTQYF. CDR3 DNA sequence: TGTGCCAGCAGTCCCCCGGGACTAGCGGGATTGTTCGCAGATACGCAGTATTTT.

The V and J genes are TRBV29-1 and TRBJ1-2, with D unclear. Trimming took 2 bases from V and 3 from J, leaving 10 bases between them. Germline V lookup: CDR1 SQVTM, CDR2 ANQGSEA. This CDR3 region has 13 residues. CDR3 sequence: CSVESVTHYGYTF. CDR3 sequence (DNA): TGCAGCGTTGAAAGTGTGACTCACTATGGCTACACCTTC. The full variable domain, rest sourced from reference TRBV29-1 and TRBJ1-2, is SAVISQKPSRDICQRGTSLTIQCQVDSQVTMMFWYRQQPGQSLTLIATANQGSEATYESGFVIDKFPISRPNLTFSTLTVSNMSPEDSSIYLCSVESVTHYGYTFGSGTRLTVV.

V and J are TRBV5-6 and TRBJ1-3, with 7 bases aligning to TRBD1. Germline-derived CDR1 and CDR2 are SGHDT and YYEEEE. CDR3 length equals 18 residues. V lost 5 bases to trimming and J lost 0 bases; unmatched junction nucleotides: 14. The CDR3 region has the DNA TGTGCCAGCAGGCGACAGGGAACTGGGGGGCTCTCTGGAAACACCATATATTTT. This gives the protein CASRRQGTGGLSGNTIYF.

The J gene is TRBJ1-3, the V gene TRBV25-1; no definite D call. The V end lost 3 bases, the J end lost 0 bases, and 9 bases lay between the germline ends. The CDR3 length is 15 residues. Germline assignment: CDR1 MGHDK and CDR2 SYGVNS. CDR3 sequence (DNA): TGTGCCAGCAGTGATGTTGGCTCCTCTGGAAACACCATATATTTT. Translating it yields CASSDVGSSGNTIYF.

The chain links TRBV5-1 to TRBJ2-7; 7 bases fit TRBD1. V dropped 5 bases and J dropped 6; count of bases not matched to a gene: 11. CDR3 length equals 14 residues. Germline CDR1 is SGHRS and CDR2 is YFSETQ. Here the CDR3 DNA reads TGCGCCAGCAGGGGGGACAGCACAAACGTCGAGCAGTACTTC. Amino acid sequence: CASRGDSTNVEQYF.

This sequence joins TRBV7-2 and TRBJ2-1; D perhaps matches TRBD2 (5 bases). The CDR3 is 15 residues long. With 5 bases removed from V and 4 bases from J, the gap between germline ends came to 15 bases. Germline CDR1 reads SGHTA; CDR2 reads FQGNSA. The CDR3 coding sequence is TGTGCCAGCAGCCGCACTAGTTCCGGTTACAATGAGCAGTTCTTC. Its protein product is CASSRTSSGYNEQFF.

For the CDR3, the DNA is TGTGCCAGCAGTGACCGGACAGGGCGACCCGCCACAGATACGCAGTATTTT. Translating gives CASSDRTGRPATDTQYF. This chain uses TRBV6-1 with TRBJ2-3; 8 bases agree with TRBD1. With V trimmed by 3 bases and J by 2 bases, 10 bases remained unmatched. CDR3 length equals 17 residues. Germline CDR1 MNHNS, CDR2 SASEGT.

The DNA of the CDR3 is TGTGCCAGCAGTTTAAGACTTAGCGGGAGGGTCCCAGATACGCAGTATTTT. This sequence encodes CASSLRLSGRVPDTQYF. The chain uses TRBV28 and TRBJ2-3; 11 bases are a match to TRBD2. Germline V CDR1 and CDR2: MDHEN, SYDVKM. This CDR3 contains 17 residues. V was clipped by 2 bases and J by 4 bases; unmatched bases: 8. The variable domain in full, completed from reference TRBV28 and TRBJ2-3, reads DVKVTQSSRYLVKRTGEKVFLECVQDMDHENMFWYRQDPGLGLRLIYFSYDVKMKEKGDIPEGYSVSREKKERFSLILESASTNQTSMYLCASSLRLSGRVPDTQYFGPGTRLTVL.

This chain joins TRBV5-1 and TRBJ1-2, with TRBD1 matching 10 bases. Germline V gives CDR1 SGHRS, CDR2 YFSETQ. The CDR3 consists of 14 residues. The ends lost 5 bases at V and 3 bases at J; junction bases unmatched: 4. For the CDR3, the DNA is TGCGCCAGCAGGGCCGGACAGGGGGACTATGGCTACACCTTC. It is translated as CASRAGQGDYGYTF.

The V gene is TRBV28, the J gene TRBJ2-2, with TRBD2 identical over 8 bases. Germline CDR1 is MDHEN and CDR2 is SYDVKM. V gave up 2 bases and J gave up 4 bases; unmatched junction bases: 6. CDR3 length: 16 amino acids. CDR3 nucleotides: TGTGCCAGCAGTTTAAAGGGGACTAGGCTCACCGGGGAGCTGTTTTTT. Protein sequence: CASSLKGTRLTGELFF.

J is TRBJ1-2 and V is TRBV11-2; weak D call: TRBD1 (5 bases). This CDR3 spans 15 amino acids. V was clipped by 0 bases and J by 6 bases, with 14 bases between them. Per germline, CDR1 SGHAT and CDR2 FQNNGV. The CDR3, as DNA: TGTGCCAGCAGCTTAGATAGGGCAGGGTGGGATGGCTACACCTTC. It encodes CASSLDRAGWDGYTF.

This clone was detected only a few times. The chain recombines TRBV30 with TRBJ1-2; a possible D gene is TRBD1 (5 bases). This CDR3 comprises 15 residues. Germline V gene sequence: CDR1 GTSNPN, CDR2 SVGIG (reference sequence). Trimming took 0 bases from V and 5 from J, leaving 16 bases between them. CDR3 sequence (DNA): TGTGCCTGGAGTGTAGTCGGGGGGATCACATATGGCTACACCTTC. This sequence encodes CAWSVVGGITYGYTF.

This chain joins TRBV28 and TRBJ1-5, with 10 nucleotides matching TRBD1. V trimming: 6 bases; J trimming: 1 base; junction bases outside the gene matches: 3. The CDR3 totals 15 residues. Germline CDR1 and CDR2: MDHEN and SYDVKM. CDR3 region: CASSTGQGSNQPQHF. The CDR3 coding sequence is TGTGCCAGCAGCACGGGACAGGGGAGCAATCAGCCCCAGCATTTT.

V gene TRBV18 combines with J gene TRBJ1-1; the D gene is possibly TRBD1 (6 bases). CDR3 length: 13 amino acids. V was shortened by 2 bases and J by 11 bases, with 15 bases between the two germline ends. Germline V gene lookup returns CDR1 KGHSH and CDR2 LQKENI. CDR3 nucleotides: TGTGCCAGCTCACCAAAGAACAGGGCCGGGGCTTTCTTT. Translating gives CASSPKNRAGAFF.

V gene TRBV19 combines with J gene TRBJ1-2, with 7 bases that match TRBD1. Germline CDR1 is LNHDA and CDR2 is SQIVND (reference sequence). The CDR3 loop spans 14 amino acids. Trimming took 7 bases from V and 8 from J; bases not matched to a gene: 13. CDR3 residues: CASITRTGIEGYTF. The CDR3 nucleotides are TGTGCCAGTATAACACGGACAGGCATTGAGGGCTACACCTTC.

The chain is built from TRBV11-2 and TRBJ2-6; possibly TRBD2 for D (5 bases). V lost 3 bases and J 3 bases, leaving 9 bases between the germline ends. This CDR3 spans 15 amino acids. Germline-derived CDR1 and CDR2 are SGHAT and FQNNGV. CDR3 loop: CASSFEGLGANVLTF. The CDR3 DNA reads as TGTGCCAGCAGCTTTGAGGGCCTTGGGGCCAACGTCCTGACTTTC.

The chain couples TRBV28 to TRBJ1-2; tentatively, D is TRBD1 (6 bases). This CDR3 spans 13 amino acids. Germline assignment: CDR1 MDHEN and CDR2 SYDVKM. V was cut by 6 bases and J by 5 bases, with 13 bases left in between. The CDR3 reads CASRLRDIYGYTF. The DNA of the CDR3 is TGTGCCAGCAGGCTGAGGGACATTTATGGCTACACCTTC.

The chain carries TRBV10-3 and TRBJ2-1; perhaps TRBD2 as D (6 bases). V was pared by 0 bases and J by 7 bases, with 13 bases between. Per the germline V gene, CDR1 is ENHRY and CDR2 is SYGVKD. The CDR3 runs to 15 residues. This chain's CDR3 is CAISESIGGPNEQFF. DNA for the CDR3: TGTGCCATCAGTGAGTCGATAGGAGGGCCGAATGAGCAGTTCTTC.

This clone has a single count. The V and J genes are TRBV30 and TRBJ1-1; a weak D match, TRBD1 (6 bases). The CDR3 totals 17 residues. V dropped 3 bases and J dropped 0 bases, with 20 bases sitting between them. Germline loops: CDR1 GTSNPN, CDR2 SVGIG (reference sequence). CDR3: CAWSSDLKGVMNTEAFF. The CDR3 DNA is TGTGCCTGGAGCAGCGACCTGAAGGGGGTCATGAACACTGAAGCTTTCTTT.